The rows below give T cell receptor beta chains drawn from one sample of a study of CD8+ T cells in alopecia areata. The repertoire was sequenced with immunoSEQ multiplex PCR; TCRdb's copy has only in-frame clones and lacks some. The table shows more than 150,000 clones, with around 51% occurring only once. The source was CD8+ T cells sorted from blood, collected between weeks 51 and 54, from a patient treated with tofacitinib. The receptors shown here come from a human donor with alopecia areata. Both conserved end residues are part of each CDR3. Each record gives: clone size, D gene, J gene, V gene, CDR3 DNA, CDR3 protein. A D gene is named only where the DNA matches it firmly. Size is omitted from some rows. Given values are once, few, many or a class for expanded clones.

clone size: once
D gene: .
J gene: TRBJ1-6
V gene: TRBV5-1
CDR3 DNA: TGCGCCAGCAAACAGGAGGGTTTTAATTCACCCCTCCACTTT
CDR3 protein: CASKQEGFNSPLHF

clone size: .
D gene: .
J gene: TRBJ1-1
V gene: TRBV29-1
CDR3 DNA: TGCAGCGTTGAAACTTCAGGGGAGGGCACTGAAGCTTTCTTT
CDR3 protein: CSVETSGEGTEAFF

clone size: .
D gene: TRBD1
J gene: TRBJ2-7
V gene: TRBV27
CDR3 DNA: TGTGCCAGCAGTTTATCTCGACAGGGGCGACGGGAGCAGTACTTC
CDR3 protein: CASSLSRQGRREQYF

clone size: few
D gene: TRBD1
J gene: TRBJ2-5
V gene: TRBV18
CDR3 DNA: TGTGCCAGCTCACCACCTGACAGGGCAGAGACCCAGTACTTC
CDR3 protein: CASSPPDRAETQYF

clone size: .
D gene: TRBD1
J gene: TRBJ2-1
V gene: TRBV7-7
CDR3 DNA: TGTGCTAGCAGCTTAGAAGCAGGGGGATCCTACAATGAGCAGTTCTTC
CDR3 protein: CASSLEAGGSYNEQFF

clone size: .
D gene: TRBD1
J gene: TRBJ1-2
V gene: TRBV7-3
CDR3 DNA: TGTGCCAGCAGCCGGACCGGGACAGGGTATGGCTACACCTTC
CDR3 protein: CASSRTGTGYGYTF

clone size: .
D gene: .
J gene: TRBJ2-2
V gene: TRBV19
CDR3 DNA: TGTGCCAGTAGTTGGGACTACACCGGGGAGCTGTTTTTT
CDR3 protein: CASSWDYTGELFF

clone size: few
D gene: .
J gene: TRBJ1-1
V gene: TRBV4-1
CDR3 DNA: TGCGCCAGCAGCCAAGGCAACTCCCTTAGGGGGGAGGCTTTCTTT
CDR3 protein: CASSQGNSLRGEAFF

clone size: .
D gene: TRBD2
J gene: TRBJ2-3
V gene: TRBV18
CDR3 DNA: TGTGCCAGCTCACCGGAAGCGGGGGGTGCGGGAGATACGCAGTATTTT
CDR3 protein: CASSPEAGGAGDTQYF

clone size: .
D gene: .
J gene: TRBJ2-5
V gene: TRBV12-5
CDR3 DNA: TGTGCTAGTGGTCTCGACAGGACCCAAGAGACCCAGTACTTC
CDR3 protein: CASGLDRTQETQYF

clone size: .
D gene: .
J gene: TRBJ1-5
V gene: TRBV2
CDR3 DNA: TGTGCCAGCAGTGGTCCCTCCAGGGTTATGGGCAATCAGCCCCAGCATTTT
CDR3 protein: CASSGPSRVMGNQPQHF

clone size: .
D gene: .
J gene: TRBJ1-1
V gene: TRBV7-9
CDR3 DNA: TGTGCCAGCAGCTTAGCGCGGGAAGAGGGCACTGAAGCTTTCTTT
CDR3 protein: CASSLAREEGTEAFF

clone size: .
D gene: .
J gene: TRBJ2-3
V gene: TRBV5-4
CDR3 DNA: TGTGCCATCCGGGACCAATCATTGGCGCAGTATTTT
CDR3 protein: CAIRDQSLAQYF

clone size: .
D gene: .
J gene: TRBJ2-5
V gene: TRBV7-3
CDR3 DNA: TGTGCCAGCAGCCGAGACAACCGCCGTGGGACCCAGTACTTC
CDR3 protein: CASSRDNRRGTQYF

clone size: .
D gene: TRBD1
J gene: TRBJ1-6
V gene: TRBV5-1
CDR3 DNA: TGCGCCAGCAGCTTGGAAGGGGGCGGGTATTCACCCCTCCACTTT
CDR3 protein: CASSLEGGGYSPLHF

clone size: .
D gene: .
J gene: TRBJ2-7
V gene: TRBV6-5
CDR3 DNA: TGTGCCAGCAGTTACTCCGCGGAATCCTACGAGCAGTACTTC
CDR3 protein: CASSYSAESYEQYF

clone size: once
D gene: TRBD1
J gene: TRBJ1-2
V gene: TRBV23-1
CDR3 DNA: TGCGCCAGGAATACAGGGGGCGACGGTAACTATGGCTACACCTTC
CDR3 protein: CARNTGGDGNYGYTF

clone size: few
D gene: TRBD1
J gene: TRBJ1-1
V gene: TRBV5-4
CDR3 DNA: TGTGCCAGCGCGGGACAGGGAATCACTGAAGCTTTCTTT
CDR3 protein: CASAGQGITEAFF

clone size: .
D gene: .
J gene: TRBJ2-7
V gene: TRBV7-2
CDR3 DNA: TGTGCCAGCACCCTACGGGCCCCTGAGGGTCACGAGCAGTACTTC
CDR3 protein: CASTLRAPEGHEQYF

clone size: .
D gene: .
J gene: TRBJ2-1
V gene: TRBV4-2
CDR3 DNA: TGTGCCAGCAGCACTATGGAAGTGAATGAGCAGTTCTTC
CDR3 protein: CASSTMEVNEQFF

clone size: .
D gene: .
J gene: TRBJ1-5
V gene: TRBV27
CDR3 DNA: TGTGCCAGCAGCCAGAGGGGCCAGCCCCAGCATTTT
CDR3 protein: CASSQRGQPQHF

clone size: .
D gene: .
J gene: TRBJ1-5
V gene: TRBV19
CDR3 DNA: TGTGCCAGTAGTGCCTACCAGGACTCCCAGCATTTT
CDR3 protein: CASSAYQDSQHF

clone size: few
D gene: TRBD1
J gene: TRBJ1-4
V gene: TRBV29-1
CDR3 DNA: TGCAGCGTGGACAGGAGAGCAACTAATGAAAAACTGTTTTTT
CDR3 protein: CSVDRRATNEKLFF

clone size: many
D gene: TRBD1
J gene: TRBJ2-1
V gene: TRBV5-1
CDR3 DNA: TGCGCCAGCGGAGACAGGGTTATCGGGGCGTGGTTCTTC
CDR3 protein: CASGDRVIGAWFF

clone size: .
D gene: .
J gene: TRBJ2-1
V gene: TRBV5-6
CDR3 DNA: TGTGCCAGCTACTGGGCACGGAGCTCCTACAATGAGCAGTTCTTC
CDR3 protein: CASYWARSSYNEQFF

clone size: .
D gene: .
J gene: TRBJ2-7
V gene: TRBV6-5
CDR3 DNA: TGTGCCAGCACTGGGGTGGGCTCCTACGAGCAGTACTTC
CDR3 protein: CASTGVGSYEQYF

clone size: .
D gene: .
J gene: TRBJ1-2
V gene: TRBV7-9
CDR3 DNA: TGTGCCAGCAGCCCCAGCTCTAACTATGGCTACACCTTC
CDR3 protein: CASSPSSNYGYTF

clone size: .
D gene: TRBD1
J gene: TRBJ2-7
V gene: TRBV6-5
CDR3 DNA: TGTGCCAGCAGTGGACCGGGACAGGGGCACTACGAGCAGTACTTC
CDR3 protein: CASSGPGQGHYEQYF

clone size: .
D gene: .
J gene: TRBJ2-3
V gene: TRBV10-3
CDR3 DNA: TGTGCCATCAGTGACGCGGGGAGCACAGATACGCAGTATTTT
CDR3 protein: CAISDAGSTDTQYF

clone size: few
D gene: TRBD2
J gene: TRBJ2-1
V gene: TRBV29-1
CDR3 DNA: TGCAGCGTTGAAGTTTTGAGCGGGGAATACAATGAGCAGTTCTTC
CDR3 protein: CSVEVLSGEYNEQFF

clone size: .
D gene: TRBD1
J gene: TRBJ1-2
V gene: TRBV2
CDR3 DNA: TGTGCCAGCAGTGAACCAAAGAAAGGACAGGGACTTGGCTACACCTTC
CDR3 protein: CASSEPKKGQGLGYTF

clone size: few
D gene: .
J gene: TRBJ1-1
V gene: TRBV7-9
CDR3 DNA: TGTGCCAGCAGTCCCCCCAGGAGGGAAGCTTTCTTT
CDR3 protein: CASSPPRREAFF

clone size: .
D gene: .
J gene: TRBJ1-1
V gene: TRBV2
CDR3 DNA: TGTGCCAGCATGGGCCTTGAGGACACTGAAGCTTTCTTT
CDR3 protein: CASMGLEDTEAFF

clone size: few
D gene: TRBD1
J gene: TRBJ1-1
V gene: TRBV19
CDR3 DNA: TGTGCCAGTAGTTGGGCAGGGGGCACTTCTGAAGCTTTCTTT
CDR3 protein: CASSWAGGTSEAFF

clone size: .
D gene: TRBD1
J gene: TRBJ2-7
V gene: TRBV5-4
CDR3 DNA: TGTGCCAGCAGCTTGCGGACAGGGGGATCCTACGAGCAGTACTTC
CDR3 protein: CASSLRTGGSYEQYF

clone size: few
D gene: .
J gene: TRBJ1-1
V gene: TRBV5-6
CDR3 DNA: TGTGCCAGCAGCTTTGGAGGGCACACTGAAGCTTTCTTT
CDR3 protein: CASSFGGHTEAFF

clone size: .
D gene: .
J gene: TRBJ2-5
V gene: TRBV11-2
CDR3 DNA: TGTGCCAGCAGCTTACGGGACCGGGACCAAGAGACCCAGTACTTC
CDR3 protein: CASSLRDRDQETQYF

clone size: few
D gene: .
J gene: TRBJ2-3
V gene: TRBV29-1
CDR3 DNA: TGCAGCGTTCTATATGGGGCCCCAGAGTATTTT
CDR3 protein: CSVLYGAPEYF

clone size: few
D gene: .
J gene: TRBJ2-1
V gene: TRBV14
CDR3 DNA: TGTGCCAGCAGCCAAGATGTGTGGAGGGGTGGTCTGTTCTTC
CDR3 protein: CASSQDVWRGGLFF

clone size: .
D gene: .
J gene: TRBJ2-5
V gene: TRBV30
CDR3 DNA: TGTGCCTGGAGTGTATTAGCTCCGGCCCAGTACTTC
CDR3 protein: CAWSVLAPAQYF

clone size: .
D gene: .
J gene: TRBJ2-3
V gene: TRBV5-1
CDR3 DNA: TGCGCCAGCAGCTGGGACACAGCAGATACGCAGTATTTT
CDR3 protein: CASSWDTADTQYF

clone size: .
D gene: TRBD2
J gene: TRBJ2-1
V gene: TRBV7-9
CDR3 DNA: TGTGCCAGCAGCTACGCCGGGACTAGCTCCTACAATGAGCAGTTCTTC
CDR3 protein: CASSYAGTSSYNEQFF

clone size: .
D gene: .
J gene: TRBJ1-6
V gene: TRBV10-2
CDR3 DNA: TGCGCCAGCAGTGAGTGGCAGGGGATTTATTCACCCCTCCACTTT
CDR3 protein: CASSEWQGIYSPLHF

clone size: .
D gene: .
J gene: TRBJ1-1
V gene: TRBV5-1
CDR3 DNA: TGCGCCAGCAGCTTGGAGGGACAAAACACTGAAGCTTTCTTT
CDR3 protein: CASSLEGQNTEAFF

clone size: few
D gene: .
J gene: TRBJ2-3
V gene: TRBV6-6
CDR3 DNA: TGTGCCAGCAGTCTACTGAAGGATACGCAGTATTTT
CDR3 protein: CASSLLKDTQYF

clone size: .
D gene: TRBD1
J gene: TRBJ2-7
V gene: TRBV18
CDR3 DNA: TGTGCCAGCTCCCACTGGGACAGGCATAACGAGCAGTACTTC
CDR3 protein: CASSHWDRHNEQYF

clone size: few
D gene: .
J gene: TRBJ2-1
V gene: TRBV19
CDR3 DNA: TGTGCCAGTAGTATAGCTGGTCGGGGAAACAATGAGCAGTTCTTC
CDR3 protein: CASSIAGRGNNEQFF

clone size: .
D gene: TRBD1
J gene: TRBJ2-7
V gene: TRBV27
CDR3 DNA: TGTGCCAGCAGTGGGGACAGCTCCTTCGGCGAGCAGTACTTC
CDR3 protein: CASSGDSSFGEQYF

clone size: few
D gene: .
J gene: TRBJ2-1
V gene: TRBV11-2
CDR3 DNA: TGTGCCAGCAGCCCTCACGACAGTTACAATGAGCAGTTCTTC
CDR3 protein: CASSPHDSYNEQFF

clone size: few
D gene: .
J gene: TRBJ2-1
V gene: TRBV5-6
CDR3 DNA: TGTGCCAGCAGCTTAGATACAGGGAACAATGAGCAGTTCTTC
CDR3 protein: CASSLDTGNNEQFF

clone size: .
D gene: .
J gene: TRBJ2-3
V gene: TRBV6-5
CDR3 DNA: TGTGCCAGCAGTTACGGACTCGACACAGATACGCAGTATTTT
CDR3 protein: CASSYGLDTDTQYF

clone size: once
D gene: TRBD2
J gene: TRBJ2-5
V gene: TRBV5-4
CDR3 DNA: TGTGCCAGCAGCTCCGGACTAGCGGGGGTAACGGAGACCCAGTACTTC
CDR3 protein: CASSSGLAGVTETQYF

clone size: .
D gene: .
J gene: TRBJ2-5
V gene: TRBV7-2
CDR3 DNA: TGTGCCAGCAGCTTAGGCCCGAAAGAGACCCAGTACTTC
CDR3 protein: CASSLGPKETQYF